Following are 32 T cell receptor beta chains from one sample sequenced in a study of blood T cell repertoires in COVID-19. Data came from immunoSEQ multiplex PCR; TCRdb stores just in-frame clones and leaves some out. The profile shows roughly 350,000 clones, around 91% of them singletons. The sequencing input was peripheral blood. All receptors derive from a woman aged 18-29 years who had recovered from COVID-19.

The chain recombines TRBV4-3 with TRBJ1-1, with 8 bases aligning to TRBD1. From germline, CDR1 is LGHNA and CDR2 YSLEER. The CDR3 contains 19 residues. Trimming removed 3 bases from V and 0 bases from J; junction bases left unmatched: 15. CDR3 residues: CASSHNVRGRGAMNTEAFF. As DNA, the CDR3 is TGCGCCAGCAGCCATAACGTCAGGGGGCGCGGAGCTATGAACACTGAAGCTTTCTTT.

The V and J genes are TRBV14 and TRBJ1-4, with a tentative D call TRBD1 (6 bases). The V gene lost 3 bases and the J gene lost 3 bases, with 11 bases spanning the gap. This CDR3 spans 15 amino acids. The germline V gene has CDR1 SGHDN and CDR2 FVKESK. The CDR3 DNA is TGTGCCAGCAGCCACTACAGGGTGGCTAATGAAAAACTGTTTTTT. Its translation: CASSHYRVANEKLFF.

The chain employs TRBV13 and TRBJ1-1; 11 bases are shared with TRBD1. CDR1 and CDR2 from the germline V gene are PRHDT and FYEKMQ (reference sequence). The CDR3 totals 15 residues. Germline trimming cut 5 bases from V and 7 bases from J; bases unmatched to any gene: 9. The CDR3 DNA is TGTGCCAGCAGCGGGGGGACAGGGGGTTTGATTGAAGCTTTCTTT. Translating gives CASSGGTGGLIEAFF.

This clone has only one observation. The V call is TRBV5-4, the J call TRBJ2-3; 10 bases agree with TRBD2. Germline loops: CDR1 SGHNT, CDR2 YYREEE (reference sequence). With 1 base clipped from V and 6 bases from J, the junction kept 11 bases outside the gene matches. There are 17 residues in the CDR3. CDR3 bases: TGTGCCAGCAGCTTGATTGGCCTAGCGGGAGCCGGTGATACGCAGTATTTT. Translation gives CASSLIGLAGAGDTQYF.

The V gene is TRBV6-1, the J gene TRBJ1-2; maybe TRBD1 (5 bases). This CDR3 has 16 residues. Germline loops: CDR1 MNHNS, CDR2 SASEGT. V lost 3 bases, J lost 5 bases, and 19 bases lay in between. The CDR3 reads CASSEFWMGRGYGYTF. The CDR3 DNA reads as TGTGCCAGCAGTGAGTTTTGGATGGGGAGGGGATATGGCTACACCTTC.

The chain carries TRBV7-2 and TRBJ2-1, with 12 positions matching TRBD2. CDR1 and CDR2 from the germline V gene are SGHTA and FQGNSA. This CDR3 comprises 15 residues. With V trimmed by 2 bases and J by 6 bases, 2 bases remained unmatched. The CDR3 region has the DNA TGTGCCAGCAGCTTAACTAGCGGGAGGTTCAATGAGCAGTTCTTC. It is translated as CASSLTSGRFNEQFF.

The CDR3 loop reads CASRSASGRAKNIQYF. For the CDR3, the DNA is TGTGCAAGTCGCTCCGCCAGCGGGAGAGCCAAAAACATTCAGTACTTC. This chain links TRBV12-2 with TRBJ2-4; TRBD2, the table's D call, lacks a check against the DNA. TRBV12-2 is a pseudogene locus. This CDR3 is 16 amino acids long.

This clone has only a few counts. This rearrangement joins TRBV5-4 to TRBJ2-2, with D perhaps TRBD2 (5 bases). CDR1 and CDR2 from the germline V gene are SGHNT and YYREEE (reference sequence). The CDR3 is 15 amino acids. V was trimmed by 4 bases and J by 8 bases, leaving 18 bases between them. The CDR3 nucleotides are TGTGCCAGCAGCCATCGTCGGTCCGGGGTAGGGGAGCTGTTTTTT. Protein sequence: CASSHRRSGVGELFF.

The chain carries TRBV30 and TRBJ2-7, with D perhaps TRBD1 (5 bases). The CDR3 extends over 12 amino acids. Trimming took off 6 bases at V and 5 bases at J, with 14 bases between the two ends. Germline CDR1 is GTSNPN and CDR2 is SVGIG (reference sequence). Here the CDR3 DNA reads TGTGCCTGCCAGGGCTCGGCGGACGAGCAGTACGTC. It encodes CACQGSADEQYV.

The V and J genes are TRBV6-2 or TRBV6-3 and TRBJ1-5; D ambiguous. This CDR3 contains 12 residues. The V end lost 4 bases, the J end lost 5 bases, and 6 bases lay between the germline ends. Looked up from germline, CDR1 is MNHEY and CDR2 is SVGEGT. The CDR3 loop reads CASSSLYQPQHF. The CDR3 region has the DNA TGTGCCAGCAGTTCCCTATATCAGCCCCAGCATTTT.

V and J are TRBV30 and TRBJ1-4; the D gene is possibly TRBD1 (5 bases). V dropped 8 bases and J dropped 8 bases, with 15 bases sitting between them. CDR1 is GTSNPN, CDR2 SVGIG, per germline (reference sequence). CDR3 length: 12 amino acids. The CDR3 region is CAGAQKLEKLFF. The DNA of the CDR3 is TGTGCCGGGGCCCAGAAGTTAGAAAAACTGTTTTTT.

This clone came up once. V gene TRBV25-1 combines with J gene TRBJ1-2, with 7 bases lining up with TRBD1. CDR1 MGHDK and CDR2 SYGVNS come from the germline V gene. The CDR3 spans 15 residues. V shed 4 bases and J 2 bases; nucleotides not matched to a gene: 7. CDR3: CASSVGRTGNYGYTF. DNA of the CDR3: TGTGCCAGCAGTGTCGGAAGGACAGGAAACTATGGCTACACCTTC.

The V call is TRBV13, the J call TRBJ1-2; D is ambiguous. From germline, CDR1 is PRHDT and CDR2 FYEKMQ (reference sequence). The CDR3 contains 20 residues. V lost 5 bases and J lost 2, with 30 bases in between. CDR3 sequence (DNA): TGTGCCAGCAGCCTGACCCCCCAAGGGAGAACGGGCAATAGAAACTATGGCTACACCTTC. Protein sequence: CASSLTPQGRTGNRNYGYTF.

The chain uses TRBV7-9 and TRBJ2-7, with a possible D match to TRBD2 (6 bases). V was trimmed by 1 base and J by 1 base, leaving 11 bases between them. The CDR3 sequence is 15 residues long. Germline CDR1 and CDR2: SEHNR and FQNEAQ (reference sequence). The CDR3 DNA reads as TGTGCCAGCAGCTTAGTTACTAGCTGGTCCTACGAGCAGTACGTC. Amino acids: CASSLVTSWSYEQYV.

V gene TRBV19 combines with J gene TRBJ2-1; TRBD2 matches 15 bases. V lost 6 bases and J lost 6; bases outside the gene matches: 15. The CDR3 length is 19 residues. Germline V CDR1 and CDR2: LNHDA, SQIVND (reference sequence). CDR3 coding DNA: TGTGCCAGTAGCGGGCGGACTAGCGGGAGGGCCAGTAGTATCAATGAGCAGTTCTTC. As protein: CASSGRTSGRASSINEQFF. The full variable domain, its missing parts supplied by reference TRBV19 and TRBJ2-1, is DGGITQSPKYLFRKEGQNVTLSCEQNLNHDAMYWYRQDPGQGLRLIYYSQIVNDFQKGDIAEGYSVSREKKESFPLTVTSAQKNPTAFYLCASSGRTSGRASSINEQFFGPGTRLTVL.

J is TRBJ1-3 and V is TRBV6-6; 7 bases line up with TRBD1. V lost 5 bases and J lost 4; bases outside the gene matches: 11. Germline values: CDR1 MNHNY, CDR2 SVGAGI (reference sequence). CDR3 length: 16 amino acids. The CDR3 DNA reads as TGTGCCAGCAGTGTTCGGGACAGATCAATAGGAAACACCATATATTTT. Protein sequence: CASSVRDRSIGNTIYF.

The chain links TRBV24-1 to TRBJ2-1; D is perhaps TRBD1 (6 bases). V gave up 1 base and J gave up 8 bases, with 11 bases separating them. The V gene's germline CDR1 is KGHDR and CDR2 SFDVKD. The CDR3 covers 14 residues. The CDR3 here is CATSDFAAGDEQFF. The CDR3, as DNA: TGTGCCACCAGTGATTTCGCGGCAGGGGATGAGCAGTTCTTC.

This sequence joins TRBV4-3 and TRBJ2-3, with 11 bases identical to TRBD2. Germline lookup yields CDR1 LGHNA and CDR2 YSLEER. CDR3 length equals 19 residues. Losses at the gene ends were 4 bases for V and 5 bases for J; bases not matched to a gene: 17. CDR3 coding DNA: TGCGCCAGCAGCCCGGCGGCATTTAGCGGGAGGGCTTGGGGAGATACGCAGTATTTT. This codes for CASSPAAFSGRAWGDTQYF.

The J gene is TRBJ1-1, the V gene TRBV6-2 or TRBV6-3; 7 bases fit TRBD1. V lost 6 bases, J lost 8 bases, and 12 bases stayed unmatched. CDR3 length: 14 residues. CDR1 is MNHEY, CDR2 SVGEGT, per germline. The CDR3 sequence: CASSLLTGKPEAFF. The CDR3 bases are TGTGCCAGCAGCCTATTGACAGGGAAACCAGAAGCTTTCTTT.

In nucleotides, the CDR3 is TGCGCCAGCAGTAAAACGTGGACAGGGGGTACCACTGAAGCTTTCTTT. Translated: CASSKTWTGGTTEAFF. The V and J genes are TRBV5-1 and TRBJ1-1; 10 bases map to TRBD1. Per the germline V gene, CDR1 is SGHRS and CDR2 is YFSETQ. The CDR3 consists of 16 residues. Germline trimming cut 5 bases from V and 4 bases from J; bases unmatched to any gene: 11.

The rearrangement uses TRBV7-2 and TRBJ1-5, with D maybe TRBD1 (6 bases). V was shortened by 3 bases and J by 9 bases, with 18 bases between the two germline ends. The length of the CDR3 is 15 residues. CDR1 is SGHTA and CDR2 is FQGNSA in the germline V gene. For the CDR3, the DNA is TGTGCCAGCAGCTTGGACAGCCTGACGTTGAGGCCCCAGCATTTT. It encodes CASSLDSLTLRPQHF.

This chain uses TRBV7-8 with TRBJ2-4; 12 bases are a match to TRBD2. V lost 4 bases to trimming and J lost 0 bases; unmatched junction nucleotides: 13. The CDR3 has 20 residues. CDR1 SGHVS and CDR2 FQNEAQ come from the germline V gene. CDR3 bases: TGTGCCAGCAGCTCCAGACTAGCGGGGGCTTTGGGACTAGCCAAAAACATTCAGTACTTC. The encoded protein is CASSSRLAGALGLAKNIQYF.

The V and J genes are TRBV10-1 and TRBJ2-2; no reliable D call. The CDR3 is 13 residues long. Germline V lookup: CDR1 WNHNN, CDR2 SYGVQD (reference sequence). The CDR3 here is CWRDQSNTGELFF. The CDR3 bases are TGCTGGAGAGATCAAAGTAACACCGGGGAGCTGTTTTTT.

This clone was detected once. CDR3 bases: TGTGCCAGCAGCTTAGTCGGCAGGGGACTAGCGGGAGGAGCAGATACGCAGTATTTT. Its translation: CASSLVGRGLAGGADTQYF. The rearrangement joins TRBV7-2 to TRBJ2-3, with 15 bases matching TRBD2. This CDR3 region has 19 residues. The trim removed 1 base at V and 4 bases at J, leaving 9 bases unmatched. Germline V lookup: CDR1 SGHTA, CDR2 FQGNSA.

The chain couples TRBV7-2 to TRBJ2-1; D may be TRBD1 (5 bases). Trimming cost V 1 base and J 6 bases, with 13 bases left between them. CDR1 SGHTA and CDR2 FQGNSA come from the germline V gene. The CDR3 sequence is 15 residues long. The CDR3 is CASSLVRVRGNEQFF. CDR3 nucleotide sequence: TGTGCCAGCAGCTTAGTCAGGGTAAGGGGCAATGAGCAGTTCTTC.

V and J are TRBV6-5 and TRBJ1-4, with D unclear. The CDR3 consists of 15 residues. Trimming left V 0 bases short and J 4 bases short, with 9 bases between. From germline, CDR1 is MNHEY and CDR2 SVGAGI. The CDR3 is CASSYSTSDNEKLFF. CDR3 bases: TGTGCCAGCAGTTACTCGACCAGCGATAATGAAAAACTGTTTTTT.

In this sample, this clone turned up many times. The chain recombines TRBV6-6 with TRBJ2-5, with 12 positions matching TRBD2. The CDR3 loop spans 16 amino acids. J gave up 5 bases and V 4 bases, and 8 bases lay outside the gene matches. Per germline, CDR1 MNHNY and CDR2 SVGAGI (reference sequence). The CDR3: CASSSSSGRARETQYF. The CDR3 DNA reads TGTGCCAGCAGTTCTTCTAGCGGGAGGGCCCGGGAGACCCAGTACTTC.

This clone has a single count. The rearrangement joins TRBV4-1 to TRBJ2-1; D is possibly TRBD2 (5 bases). Per germline, CDR1 MGHRA and CDR2 YSYEKL. This CDR3 is 17 amino acids long. V lost 0 bases, J lost 10 bases, and 22 bases lay in between. This CDR3 is CASSQEHGLASLKEQFF. In nucleotides, the CDR3 is TGCGCCAGCAGCCAAGAGCACGGGCTAGCTTCCCTCAAAGAGCAGTTCTTC.

This rearrangement joins TRBV7-2 to TRBJ2-1, with a weak D call TRBD2 (6 bases). Germline-derived CDR1 and CDR2 are SGHTA and FQGNSA. The CDR3 runs 15 residues. Trimming stripped 3 bases from V and 12 bases from J, with 21 bases between. For the CDR3, the DNA is TGTGCCAGCAGCTTTGACGGGTGGGAGGTAGTGGGGCAGTTCTTC. Its protein product is CASSFDGWEVVGQFF.

V gene TRBV13 combines with J gene TRBJ2-5, with 8 bases that match TRBD2. With 3 bases clipped from V and 4 bases from J, the junction kept 7 bases outside the gene matches. This CDR3 is 15 amino acids long. The germline V gene has CDR1 PRHDT and CDR2 FYEKMQ (reference sequence). CDR3 DNA: TGTGCCAGCAGCTTGCGTGGTCTAGCGGGAGAGACCCAGTACTTC. This encodes CASSLRGLAGETQYF.

The CDR3 nucleotides read TGTGCCAGTAAAAAAACAAGCTCCTACAATGAGCAGTTCTTC. The encoded protein is CASKKTSSYNEQFF. The chain uses TRBV19 and TRBJ2-1; D gene uncertain. The length of the CDR3 is 14 residues. V lost 7 bases and J 0 bases, leaving 10 bases between the germline ends. Germline loops: CDR1 LNHDA, CDR2 SQIVND (reference sequence).

This chain links TRBV27 with TRBJ1-6, with TRBD1 identical over 8 bases. CDR3 size: 15 residues. V lost 5 bases, J lost 6 bases, and 6 bases stayed unmatched. CDR1 is MNHEY and CDR2 is SMNVEV in the germline V gene (reference sequence). CDR3 residues: CASSGQDRVNSPLHF. The CDR3 nucleotides read TGTGCCAGCAGTGGCCAGGACAGGGTTAATTCACCCCTCCACTTT.